This T cell receptor beta chain appears in the sequencing data of a study of blood T cell repertoires in COVID-19. Study-wide background: Italy, Spain and the United States were the sources of the convalescent and acute COVID-19 samples. T cells, B-cell-depleted T cells, or PBMCs provided the cDNA or gDNA that served as material.

Original handling: Estimation of nucleated cell counts relied on the amplification of reference gene primers. Sequencing was performed with immunoSEQ multiplex PCR; in TCRdb, only in-frame clones are kept and a portion is missing. That table gives V, J and clone size, and the DNA gave D and trimming. The sample lists about 14,000 clones; about 87% were seen once. This CDR3 contains 14 residues. V gave up 0 bases and J gave up 8 bases, with 13 bases separating them. Germline V gene lookup returns CDR1 SGHNT and CDR2 YENEEA. The sequence derives from a human donor in a cohort sampled during active COVID-19. V gene TRBV11-3 combines with J gene TRBJ1-1; D remains unclear. The sample consisted of peripheral blood. CDR3 in amino acids: CASSLDLSPGEAFF. The CDR3 nucleotides are TGTGCCAGCAGCTTAGATCTATCCCCGGGGGAAGCTTTCTTT.